These T cell receptor beta chains were read from a single sample in a study of blood T cell repertoires in COVID-19. Repertoires were generated with immunoSEQ multiplex PCR, while TCRdb's copy carries only in-frame clones and drops some. The sample shows hundreds of thousands of clones, around 89% of them seen only once. The source material was peripheral blood. The receptors stem from a woman in her thirties with COVID-19, enrolled during active disease. Each CDR3 is given with its conserved first and last residue. Size is stated for part of the rows, as once, few or many counts, or as a class when the clone is expanded.

>15|.|TRBJ2-2|TRBV27
CASSFITYNTGELFF
>14|.|TRBJ2-2|TRBV3-1/TRBV3-2
CASSQRTGAGELFF
>14|.|TRBJ1-5|TRBV6-1
CASSEFPDGQPQHF
>15|once|TRBJ2-1|TRBV19
CASSLSGTGENEQFF
>15|once|TRBJ1-5|TRBV6-5
CASNPGQGSWEPQHF
>16|.|TRBJ2-1|TRBV29-1
CSVEGVAGGPGNEQFF
>16|many|TRBJ2-3|TRBV4-2
CASSQDKGQGSDTQYF
>17|.|TRBJ1-4|TRBV4-3
CASSRRDRGRDNEKLFF
>12|.|TRBJ2-5|TRBV5-8
CASSQGWETQYF
>15|.|TRBJ1-5|TRBV19
CASSARTVLNQPQHF
>14|.|TRBJ1-1|TRBV10-3
CATSTLTANTEAFF
>17|.|TRBJ1-2|TRBV11-3
CASSLEQGRTPTYGYTF
>14|.|TRBJ2-2|TRBV7-9
CASSLAQLAGELFF
>16|.|TRBJ2-7|TRBV5-4
CASSYIGQANSYEQYF
>16|.|TRBJ1-3|TRBV15
CATSREVGRSGNTIYF
>13|.|TRBJ1-1|TRBV29-1
CSVEDLLVGVAFF
>16|.|TRBJ1-5|TRBV28
CASSLRDRGRGQPQHF
>22|.|TRBJ2-2|TRBV7-8
CASSSPFIVNGGTRANTGELFF
>14|.|TRBJ2-7|TRBV28
CASSPGQGTYEQYF
>16|.|TRBJ1-2|TRBV7-2
CASSLPTPAGLYGYTF
>16|.|TRBJ1-6|TRBV6-2/TRBV6-3
CASSWDRSSYNSPLHF
>15|.|TRBJ2-2|TRBV7-6
CASSPGVRGTGELFF
>14|.|TRBJ2-2|TRBV6-2/TRBV6-3
CASSYLASTGELFF
>14|once|TRBJ1-1|TRBV30
CAGGPTGALSEAFF
>14|.|TRBJ2-7|TRBV5-1
CASSQGAKPYEQYF
>15|.|TRBJ2-5|TRBV28
CASSPGGGAEETQYF
>13|.|TRBJ2-5|TRBV6-5
CASSRGAGETQYF
>13|.|TRBJ2-3|TRBV10-3
CAIDGGVPDTQYF
>13|.|TRBJ1-2|TRBV27
CASSSGPGNGYTF
>14|once|TRBJ1-1|TRBV11-3
CASSRVPDGGAAFF
>15|once|TRBJ1-2|TRBV27
CASSTSDRLNYGYTF
>15|.|TRBJ1-2|TRBV2
CASSSGQVANYGYTF
>15|once|TRBJ2-7|TRBV28
CASSPQLGGTYEQYF
>15|.|TRBJ2-1|TRBV6-1
CASSYNRLAYNEQFF
>14|.|TRBJ1-3|TRBV4-1
CASSQDRSGNTIYF
>16|.|TRBJ2-5|TRBV25-1
CASSEMLGQGKKTQYF
>18|.|TRBJ2-2|TRBV4-3
CASSQDRSRGLNTGELFF
>16|.|TRBJ1-6|TRBV2
CASSEFGRSYNSPLHF
>13|.|TRBJ2-1|TRBV7-2
CASSLAGQDEQFF
>15|.|TRBJ1-3|TRBV6-5
CASSLVSSTGNTIYF
>15|.|TRBJ2-7|TRBV28
CASSLWGGSVVEQYF
>14|.|TRBJ2-1|TRBV11-3
CASSLVGGSNEQFF
>18|.|TRBJ1-5|TRBV28
CASSGGGIDSDSNQPQHF
>15|.|TRBJ2-2|TRBV28
CASSRTGRTTGELFF
>16|.|TRBJ2-5|TRBV5-1
CASSTSWTGVGETQYF
>16|.|TRBJ1-2|TRBV27
CASSPTIIQGNYGYTF
>13|.|TRBJ1-2|TRBV7-9
CASFPGPIYGYTF
>12|.|TRBJ2-7|TRBV7-2
CASSLRLHEQYF
>13|.|TRBJ1-2|TRBV6-5
CASLLQGPYGYTF
>16|.|TRBJ2-1|TRBV15
CATSTGQGKGYNEQFF
>14|.|TRBJ1-2|TRBV5-4
CASSLGQEDYGYTF
>14|.|TRBJ1-2|TRBV7-8
CASSLSGPNYGYTF
>16|.|TRBJ2-1|TRBV2
CASSPTGAGASDEQFF
>12|.|TRBJ2-1|TRBV27
CASSLGGNEQFF
>14|.|TRBJ1-2|TRBV5-6
CASSLLTGNYGYTF
>14|.|TRBJ1-5|TRBV29-1
CSVTQDSRDQPQHF
>19|.|TRBJ2-3|TRBV4-3
CASSQDLSSGRALVYTQYF
>12|.|TRBJ2-5|TRBV7-9
CASSSTGGIQYF
>14|.|TRBJ1-1|TRBV10-3
CAITREGQNTEAFF
>17|.|TRBJ1-6|TRBV5-1
CASSLAAGGGYNSPLHF